This T cell receptor beta chain was identified during a study of shared clonotypes between healthy human individuals. Study as a whole: A donor's plate count was three for CD4 naive and three for CD4 memory; CD8 naive had two and CD8 memory one. Study-wide results and caveats: Tissue TCR repertoires likely differ from these blood-only repertoires.

CD45RO-negative cells were positively selected for CCR7, leaving out terminally differentiated effector memory CD45RA+ cells. The CDR3 has 15 amino acids. J was trimmed by 5 bases and V by 4 bases; bases with no gene match: 9. In germline, CDR1 is SGHVS, CDR2 FNYEAQ. TCRdb's copy holds only in-frame clones and misses some; the assay was immunoSEQ multiplex PCR. The sample contains about 680,000 clones, approximately 90% of which appear only once. Turning to this clone: Its antigen is unknown.

The specimen was naive CD8+ T cells sorted from blood. The chain uses TRBV7-6 and TRBJ2-7; 9 positions agree with TRBD1. The TCR comes from a man aged 25 to 40 in good health. CDR3 residues: CASSSSDRGIHEQYF. CDR3 in DNA: TGTGCCAGCAGCTCCTCGGACAGGGGAATCCACGAGCAGTACTTC.